This section outlines one T cell receptor (beta chain) sequence together with its context. It was with a sample-barcoded 5' primer and a J-beta primer mix that a second PCR of about 6 to 12 cycles was run. One entry per CDR3 protein, called by TCRdb with MiXCR from the 5' RACE reads. The sample includes 700,000 to 950,000 distinct CDR3 sequences, 58% of them seen just once. The germline V gene encodes CDR1 SGHNT and CDR2 YENEEA. V was clipped by 5 bases and J by 2 bases; unmatched bases: 11. The CDR3 is made up of 16 amino acids. The data belong to a study of blood T cells in healthy people across ages.

The clonotype was recovered from a man aged 30 to 39 in good health. Sequencing was performed on blood. The chain combines TRBV11-3 with TRBJ2-5; 7 bases agree with TRBD2. CDR3 nucleotide sequence: TGTGCCAGCAGCCCATCCCCTTCTAGCGGACAAGAGACCCAGTACTTC. It specifies CASSPSPSSGQETQYF.